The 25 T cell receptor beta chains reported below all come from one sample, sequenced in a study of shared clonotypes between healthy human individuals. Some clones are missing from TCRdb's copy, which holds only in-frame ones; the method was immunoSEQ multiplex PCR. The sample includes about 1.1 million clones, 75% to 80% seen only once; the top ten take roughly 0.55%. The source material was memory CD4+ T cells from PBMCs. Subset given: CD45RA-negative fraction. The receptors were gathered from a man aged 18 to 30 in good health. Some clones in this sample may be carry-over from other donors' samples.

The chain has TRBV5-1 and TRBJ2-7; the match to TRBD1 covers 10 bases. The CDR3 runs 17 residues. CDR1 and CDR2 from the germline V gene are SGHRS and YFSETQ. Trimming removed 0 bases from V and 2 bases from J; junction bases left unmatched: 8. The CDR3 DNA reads TGCGCCAGCAGCTTGGTTCCATGGGGGACAGGGGCCTACGAGCAGTACTTC. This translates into CASSLVPWGTGAYEQYF.

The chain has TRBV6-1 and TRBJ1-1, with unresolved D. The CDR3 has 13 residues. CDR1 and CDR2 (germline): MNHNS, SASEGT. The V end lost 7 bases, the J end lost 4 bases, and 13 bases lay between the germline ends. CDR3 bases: TGTGCCAGCATAGTTGCAGCGGGCACTGAAGCTTTCTTT. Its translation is CASIVAAGTEAFF.

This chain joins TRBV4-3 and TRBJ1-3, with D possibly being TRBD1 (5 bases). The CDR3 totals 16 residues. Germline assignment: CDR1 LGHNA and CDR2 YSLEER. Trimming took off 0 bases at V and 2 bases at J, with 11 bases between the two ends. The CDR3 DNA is TGCGCCAGCAGCCAAGAGTGGGGGACGCCTGGAAACACCATATATTTT. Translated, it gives CASSQEWGTPGNTIYF.

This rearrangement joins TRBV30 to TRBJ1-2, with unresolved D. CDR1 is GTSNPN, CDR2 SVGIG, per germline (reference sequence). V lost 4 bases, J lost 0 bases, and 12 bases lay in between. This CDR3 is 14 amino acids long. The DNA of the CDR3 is TGTGCCTGGAATGGGCGGTTAGCTAACTATGGCTACACCTTC. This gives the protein CAWNGRLANYGYTF.

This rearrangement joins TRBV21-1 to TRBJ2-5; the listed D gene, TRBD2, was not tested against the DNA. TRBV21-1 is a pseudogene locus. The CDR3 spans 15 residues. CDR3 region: CASSKAGGWGQTQYF. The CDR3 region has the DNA TGTGCCAGCAGCAAAGCTGGAGGGTGGGGCCAGACCCAGTACTTC.

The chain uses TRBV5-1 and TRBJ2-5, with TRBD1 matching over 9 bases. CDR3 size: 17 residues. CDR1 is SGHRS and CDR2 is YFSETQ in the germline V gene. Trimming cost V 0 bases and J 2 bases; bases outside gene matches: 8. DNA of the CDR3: TGCGCCAGCAGCTTGGCGGGACAGGGTAGAGGTCAAGAGACCCAGTACTTC. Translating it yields CASSLAGQGRGQETQYF.

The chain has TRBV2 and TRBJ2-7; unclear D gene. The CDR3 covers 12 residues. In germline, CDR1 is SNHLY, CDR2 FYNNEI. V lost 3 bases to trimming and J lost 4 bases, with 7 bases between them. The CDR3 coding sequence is TGTGCCAGCAGTGATAAGGAATACGAGCAGTACTTC. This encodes CASSDKEYEQYF. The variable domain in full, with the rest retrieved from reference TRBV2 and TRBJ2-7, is EPEVTQTPSHQVTQMGQEVILRCVPISNHLYFYWYRQILGQKVEFLVSFYNNEISEKSEIFDDQFSVERPDGSNFTLKIRSTKLEDSAMYFCASSDKEYEQYFGPGTRLTVT.

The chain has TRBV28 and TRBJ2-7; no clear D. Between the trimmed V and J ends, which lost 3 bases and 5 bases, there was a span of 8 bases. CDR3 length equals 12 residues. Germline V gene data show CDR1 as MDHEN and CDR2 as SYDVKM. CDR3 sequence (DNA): TGTGCCAGCAGTTTTTATGGGAACGAGCAGTACTTC. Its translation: CASSFYGNEQYF.

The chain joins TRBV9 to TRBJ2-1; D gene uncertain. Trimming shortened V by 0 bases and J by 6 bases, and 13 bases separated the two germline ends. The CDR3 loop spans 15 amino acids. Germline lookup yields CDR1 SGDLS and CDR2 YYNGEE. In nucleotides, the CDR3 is TGTGCCAGCAGCGTAGGATTAGCCCGGGCCAATGAGCAGTTCTTC. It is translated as CASSVGLARANEQFF.

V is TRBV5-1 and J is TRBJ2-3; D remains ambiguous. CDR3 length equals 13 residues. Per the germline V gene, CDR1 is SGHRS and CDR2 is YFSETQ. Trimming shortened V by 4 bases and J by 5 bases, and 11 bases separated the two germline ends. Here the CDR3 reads CASSPTFGDTQYF. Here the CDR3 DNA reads TGCGCCAGCAGCCCCACATTTGGAGATACGCAGTATTTT.

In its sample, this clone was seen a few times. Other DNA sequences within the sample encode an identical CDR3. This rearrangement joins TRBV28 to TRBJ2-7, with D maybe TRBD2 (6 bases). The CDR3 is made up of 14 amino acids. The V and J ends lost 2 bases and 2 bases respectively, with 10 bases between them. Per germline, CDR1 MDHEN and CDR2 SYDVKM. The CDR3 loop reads CASSLAGLTYEQYF. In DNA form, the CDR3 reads TGTGCCAGCAGTTTAGCGGGACTGACCTACGAGCAGTACTTC. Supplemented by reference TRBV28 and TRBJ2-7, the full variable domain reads DVKVTQSSRYLVKRTGEKVFLECVQDMDHENMFWYRQDPGLGLRLIYFSYDVKMKEKGDIPEGYSVSREKKERFSLILESASTNQTSMYLCASSLAGLTYEQYFGPGTRLTVT.

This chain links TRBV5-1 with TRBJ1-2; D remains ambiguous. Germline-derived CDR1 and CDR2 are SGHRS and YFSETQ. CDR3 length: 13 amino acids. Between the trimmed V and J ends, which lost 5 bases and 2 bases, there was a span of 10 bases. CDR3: CASRGGLNYGYTF. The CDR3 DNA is TGCGCCAGCAGAGGAGGACTGAACTATGGCTACACCTTC.

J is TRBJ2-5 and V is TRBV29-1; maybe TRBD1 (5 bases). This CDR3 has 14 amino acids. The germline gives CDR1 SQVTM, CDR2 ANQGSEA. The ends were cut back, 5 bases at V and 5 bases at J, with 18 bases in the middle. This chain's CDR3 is CSVRLLWGRETQYF. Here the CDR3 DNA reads TGCAGCGTTCGGTTACTGTGGGGCCGGGAGACCCAGTACTTC.

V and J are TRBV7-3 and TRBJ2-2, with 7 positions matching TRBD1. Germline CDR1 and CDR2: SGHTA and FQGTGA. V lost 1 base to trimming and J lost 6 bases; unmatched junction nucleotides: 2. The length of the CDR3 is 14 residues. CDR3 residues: CASSLSQGAGELFF. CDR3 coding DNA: TGTGCCAGCAGCTTAAGTCAGGGGGCCGGGGAGCTGTTTTTT. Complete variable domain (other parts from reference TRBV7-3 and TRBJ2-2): GAGVSQTPSNKVTEKGKYVELRCDPISGHTALYWYRQSLGQGPEFLIYFQGTGAADDSGLPNDRFFAVRPEGSVSTLKIQRTERGDSAVYLCASSLSQGAGELFFGEGSRLTVL.

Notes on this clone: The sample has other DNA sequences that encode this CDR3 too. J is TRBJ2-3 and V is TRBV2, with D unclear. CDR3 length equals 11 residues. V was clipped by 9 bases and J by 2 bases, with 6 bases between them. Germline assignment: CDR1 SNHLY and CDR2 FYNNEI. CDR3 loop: CASTYTDTQYF. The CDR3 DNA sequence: TGTGCCAGTACTTACACAGATACGCAGTATTTT.

CDR3 DNA: TGTGCCAGCAGCCGCCGGGAAAGCGGCAATGAGCAGTTCTTC. Its protein is CASSRRESGNEQFF. The chain uses TRBV7-9 and TRBJ2-1, with D perhaps matching TRBD2 (5 bases). The CDR3 length is 14 residues. In germline, CDR1 is SEHNR, CDR2 FQNEAQ (reference sequence). Trimming shortened V by 5 bases and J by 6 bases, and 14 bases separated the two germline ends.

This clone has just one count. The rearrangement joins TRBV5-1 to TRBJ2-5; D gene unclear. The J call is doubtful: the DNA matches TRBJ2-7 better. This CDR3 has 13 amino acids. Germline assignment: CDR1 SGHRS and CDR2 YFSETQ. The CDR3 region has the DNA TGCGCCAGCAGCCGCGGACCCACCTACGAGCAGTACTTC. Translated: CASSRGPTYEQYF.

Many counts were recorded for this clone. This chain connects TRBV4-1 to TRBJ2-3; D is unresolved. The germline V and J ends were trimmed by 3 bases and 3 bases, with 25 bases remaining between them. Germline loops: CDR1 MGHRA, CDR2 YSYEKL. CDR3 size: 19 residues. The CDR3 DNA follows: TGCGCCAGCAGCCAGTACCTCCCCCTGGCAACAATACTTACAGATACGCAGTATTTT. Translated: CASSQYLPLATILTDTQYF.

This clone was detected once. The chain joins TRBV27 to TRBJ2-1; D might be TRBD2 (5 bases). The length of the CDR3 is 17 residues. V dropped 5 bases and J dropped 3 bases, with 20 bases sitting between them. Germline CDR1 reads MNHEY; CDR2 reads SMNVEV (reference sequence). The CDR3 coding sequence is TGTGCCAGCAGTCTCAGGAGCGGATCACAAATCTACAATGAGCAGTTCTTC. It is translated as CASSLRSGSQIYNEQFF.

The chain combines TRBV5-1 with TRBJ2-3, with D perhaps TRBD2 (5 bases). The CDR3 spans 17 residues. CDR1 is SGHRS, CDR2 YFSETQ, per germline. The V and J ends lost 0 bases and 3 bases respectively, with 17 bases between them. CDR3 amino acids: CASSLGHRTGSTDTQYF. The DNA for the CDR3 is TGCGCCAGCAGCTTGGGTCATCGGACTGGTTCTACAGATACGCAGTATTTT.

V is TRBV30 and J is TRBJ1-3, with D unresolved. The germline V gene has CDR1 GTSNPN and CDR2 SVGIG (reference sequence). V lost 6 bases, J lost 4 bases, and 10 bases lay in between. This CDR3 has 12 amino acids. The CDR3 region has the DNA TGTGCCTGCTACAGCCCAGGAAACACCATATATTTT. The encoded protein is CACYSPGNTIYF.

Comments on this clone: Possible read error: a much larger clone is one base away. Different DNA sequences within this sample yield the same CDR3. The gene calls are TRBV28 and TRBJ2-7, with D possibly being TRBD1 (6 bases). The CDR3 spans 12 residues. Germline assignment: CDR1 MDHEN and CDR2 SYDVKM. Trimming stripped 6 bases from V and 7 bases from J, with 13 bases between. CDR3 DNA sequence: TGTGCCAGCAGAAGCCAGGGGCGGGAGCAGTACTTC. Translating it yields CASRSQGREQYF.

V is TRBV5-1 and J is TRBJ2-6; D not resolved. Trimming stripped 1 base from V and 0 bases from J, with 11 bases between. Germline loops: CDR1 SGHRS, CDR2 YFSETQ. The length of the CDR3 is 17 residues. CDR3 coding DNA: TGCGCCAGCAGCTTGCTACCGGTCAGCTCTGGGGCCAACGTCCTGACTTTC. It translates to CASSLLPVSSGANVLTF.

CDR3 sequence (DNA): TGTGCCAGCAGCTTGGGACAGGGGCACGAGCAGTACTTC. Protein product: CASSLGQGHEQYF. V gene TRBV7-6 combines with J gene TRBJ2-7; 10 positions agree with TRBD1. In germline, CDR1 is SGHVS, CDR2 FNYEAQ. With V trimmed by 3 bases and J by 5 bases, 1 base remained unmatched. The CDR3 consists of 13 residues.

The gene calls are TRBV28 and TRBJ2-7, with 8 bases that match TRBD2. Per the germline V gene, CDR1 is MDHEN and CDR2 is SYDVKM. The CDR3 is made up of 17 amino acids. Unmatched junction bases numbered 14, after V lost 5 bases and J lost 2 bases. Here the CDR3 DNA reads TGTGCCAGCAGTCGGCTGTTTTCGGGACTAGGGACCTACGAGCAGTACTTC. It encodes CASSRLFSGLGTYEQYF.